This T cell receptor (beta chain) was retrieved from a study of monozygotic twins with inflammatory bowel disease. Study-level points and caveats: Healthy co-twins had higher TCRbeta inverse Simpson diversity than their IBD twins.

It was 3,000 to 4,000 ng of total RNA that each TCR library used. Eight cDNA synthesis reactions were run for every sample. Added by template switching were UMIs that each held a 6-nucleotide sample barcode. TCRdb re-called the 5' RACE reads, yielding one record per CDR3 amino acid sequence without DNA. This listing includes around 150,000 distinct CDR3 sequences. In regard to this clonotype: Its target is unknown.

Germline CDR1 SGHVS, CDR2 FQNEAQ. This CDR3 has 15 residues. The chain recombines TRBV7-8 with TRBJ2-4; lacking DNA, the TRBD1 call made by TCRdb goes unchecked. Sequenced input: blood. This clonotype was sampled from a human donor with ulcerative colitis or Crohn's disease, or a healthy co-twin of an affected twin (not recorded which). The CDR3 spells CASSLGLAGKDIQYF.